Listed here are 4 T cell receptor beta chains from one sample, sequenced in a study of blood T cell repertoires in COVID-19. The data were produced by immunoSEQ multiplex PCR, yet TCRdb's version contains in-frame clones alone and is incomplete. The sample has under 100,000 clones; more than 75% are singletons. Sequenced: peripheral blood. The receptors derive from a human donor in a cohort sampled during active COVID-19.

The chain recombines TRBV19 with TRBJ1-2; D gene ambiguous. Trimming removed 4 bases from V and 5 bases from J, with 11 bases in between. Germline CDR1 and CDR2: LNHDA and SQIVND (reference sequence). The CDR3 sequence is 13 residues long. The CDR3 spells CASSRGQLYGYTF. The CDR3 DNA is TGTGCCAGTAGTAGAGGCCAGTTATATGGCTACACCTTC.

The rearrangement joins TRBV28 to TRBJ1-5; TRBD1 is a possible D gene (6 bases). The V gene's germline CDR1 is MDHEN and CDR2 SYDVKM. V lost 6 bases and J lost 9, with 15 bases in between. The CDR3 spans 13 residues. CDR3 in DNA: TGTGCCAGCAGAGCTGTCCAGGGGTTGCCCCAGCATTTT. The encoded protein is CASRAVQGLPQHF.

This clone was counted only a few times. The junction departs from germline at one end; a sequencing error may be responsible. The rearrangement links TRBV7-3 to TRBJ1-2; 7 nucleotides align to TRBD1. CDR1 and CDR2 (germline): SGHTA, FQGTGA. The CDR3 contains 12 residues. CDR3 nucleotides: TGTGCCAGCAGCGTTCGAGACAGGGAGCTTCACTTC. Its protein product is CASSVRDRELHF.

This sequence joins TRBV6-1 and TRBJ1-5; D is perhaps TRBD1 (5 bases). Germline lookup yields CDR1 MNHNS and CDR2 SASEGT. CDR3 length: 16 residues. V was cut by 4 bases and J by 0 bases, with 13 bases left in between. The DNA of the CDR3 is TGTGCCAGCAGTGTCCTCGGGGGTGATAGCAATCAGCCCCAGCATTTT. Translated, it gives CASSVLGGDSNQPQHF.